This T cell receptor (beta chain) was identified in a study of T cell repertoires in cytomegalovirus infection. TCRdb ran MiXCR on the reads and lists one entry per CDR3 protein. The repertoire holds 300,000 to 400,000 distinct CDR3 sequences, with just under 30% as singletons. This clonotype was found a few times. The antigen is not known. This receptor was obtained from a human donor in good health (CMV status not recorded). Some clones in this sample may be carry-over from other donors' samples. The sequencing here drew on cultured PBMCs, taken from culture after CMV antigen stimulation.

CDR3 loop: CASSSAPMSGDYYGYTF. DNA for the CDR3: TGTGCCAGCAGTTCTGCCCCTATGAGTGGGGACTACTATGGCTACACCTTC. This sequence joins TRBV28 and TRBJ1-2, with D possibly matching TRBD1 (5 bases). This CDR3 contains 17 residues. The V and J ends lost 4 bases and 3 bases respectively, with 21 bases between them. CDR1 and CDR2 (germline): MDHEN, SYDVKM.